Listed here is a single T cell receptor beta chain. Attachment of unique molecular identifiers was made to individual cDNA molecules. TCRdb re-called the 5' RACE reads through MiXCR, storing one row per CDR3 protein. The sample holds approximately 70,000 distinct CDR3 sequences; 9.5% to 15% are singletons and the top ten take about 4.2%. These data are taken from a study of early T cells in non-severe SARS-CoV-2 infection. Turning to the study itself: Sequenced bulk RNA came from whole blood that was unsorted, and chains were unpaired.

Germline CDR1 is SGHRS and CDR2 is YFSETQ. V was clipped by 0 bases and J by 9 bases, with 12 bases between them. The CDR3 consists of 13 residues. The clonotype originates from an adult who was a healthcare worker with PCR-confirmed SARS-CoV-2 infection or an uninfected control (not recorded which). The chain employs TRBV5-1 and TRBJ1-1; the D is unclear. Sample: whole blood. DNA for the CDR3: TGCGCCAGCAGCTTGGTGGAGCAGGACCAAGCTTTCTTT. Its protein product is CASSLVEQDQAFF.